Described below is a single TCR beta chain sequence and its context. V was cut by 0 bases and J by 1 base, with 10 bases left in between. This CDR3 is built from 16 residues. CDR1 is SGDLS and CDR2 is YYNGEE in the germline V gene. The record originates from a study of cytomegalovirus exposure and HLA in healthy donors. This PCR relied on a set of 60 Vbeta primers and 13 Jbeta primers. TCRdb's table, derived via immunoSEQ multiplex PCR, lists solely in-frame clones and lacks some. The sample holds 130,000 to 150,000 clones, about 82% seen once. The sequenced sample was PBMCs. This clonotype was sampled from a man aged 30 to 45 in good health and CMV-seronegative. This chain connects TRBV9 to TRBJ2-2, with D possibly matching TRBD1 (5 bases). The CDR3 nucleotides read TGTGCCAGCAGCGTAGGGTCCAGGGTGAACACCGGGGAGCTGTTTTTT. As protein: CASSVGSRVNTGELFF.